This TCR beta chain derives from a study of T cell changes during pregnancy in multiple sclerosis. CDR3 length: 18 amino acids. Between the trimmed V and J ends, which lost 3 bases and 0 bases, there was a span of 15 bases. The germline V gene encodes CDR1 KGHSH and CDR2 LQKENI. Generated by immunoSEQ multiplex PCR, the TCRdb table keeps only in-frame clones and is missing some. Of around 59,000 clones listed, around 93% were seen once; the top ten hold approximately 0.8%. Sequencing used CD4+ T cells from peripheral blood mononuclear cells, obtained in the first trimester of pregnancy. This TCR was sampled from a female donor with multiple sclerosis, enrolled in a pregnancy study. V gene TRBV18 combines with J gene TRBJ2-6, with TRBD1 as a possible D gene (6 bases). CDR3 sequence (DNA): TGTGCCAGCTCACCCCCGAGACAGGCGAGCTCTGGGGCCAACGTCCTGACTTTC. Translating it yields CASSPPRQASSGANVLTF.